These T cell receptor beta chains were read from a single sample in a study of shared clonotypes between healthy human individuals. Method: immunoSEQ multiplex PCR; TCRdb's copy keeps in-frame clones and lacks some. Of over a million clones in the sample, more than 75% were seen once. Sequenced: memory CD4+ T cells from PBMCs. The receptor set was obtained from a man aged 18 to 35 in good health. Some clones in this sample may be carry-over from other donors' samples. The CDR3 runs from the conserved cysteine through the conserved F or W. D genes are given only for firm matches. Expanded clones get a size class; other rows say once, few or many, or leave the size out.

>TRBD2|TRBV4-3|NA|TRBJ2-1
TGCGCCAGCAGCCCCCGGACTAGCGGGAGCAATGAGCAGTTCTTC
CASSPRTSGSNEQFF
>TRBD1|TRBV30|NA|TRBJ1-5
TGTGCCTGGGCAACAGGGGAGAATCAGCCCCAGCATTTT
CAWATGENQPQHF
>NA|TRBV2|NA|TRBJ2-5
TGTGCCAGCAGTGAAGGTTTAGAGACCCAGTACTTC
CASSEGLETQYF
>NA|TRBV29-1|few|TRBJ1-1
TGCAGCGTTGGGTTGGCAGGCGGAGCTTTCTTT
CSVGLAGGAFF
>NA|TRBV6-5|NA|TRBJ1-2
TGTGCCAGCAGTTTGGAGGGGGGGGACTATGGCTACACCTTC
CASSLEGGDYGYTF
>NA|TRBV4-2|NA|TRBJ2-7
TGTGCCAGCAGCCAAGACACAAGTCAGATATACCCCCACGAGCAGTACTTC
CASSQDTSQIYPHEQYF
>TRBD2|TRBV28|NA|TRBJ2-3
TGTGCCAGCAGCCTCCCCCGCCCGGGGGGATATACGCAGTATTTT
CASSLPRPGGYTQYF
>TRBD1|TRBV15|NA|TRBJ2-3
TGTGCCACCAGCAGAGGGCGTGAGACAGGGGGAAGCACGCAGTATTTT
CATSRGRETGGSTQYF
>NA|TRBV28|NA|TRBJ2-6
TGTGCCAGCAGTTTAAGCGGCCCATACTCATACTCTGGGGCCAACGTCCTGACTTTC
CASSLSGPYSYSGANVLTF
>NA|TRBV10-3|NA|TRBJ2-7
TGTGCCATCAGAGATACAGGGTCGGGTTCCTACGAGCAGTACTTC
CAIRDTGSGSYEQYF
>TRBD1|TRBV7-8|NA|TRBJ2-7
TGTGCCAGCAGTCTCCGGGACAGGGTTGGTCTGGGCGAGCAGTACTTC
CASSLRDRVGLGEQYF
>TRBD1|TRBV2|NA|TRBJ1-4
TGTGCCAGCAGTGAAACAGGGGTGGCTAATGAAAAACTGTTTTTT
CASSETGVANEKLFF
>NA|TRBV30|NA|TRBJ2-3
TGTGCCTGGAGTGTACTATCGAGGCCCGGGACAGATACGCAGTATTTT
CAWSVLSRPGTDTQYF
>TRBD1|TRBV2|NA|TRBJ1-1
TGTGCCAGCACCCTGACAGGGGACCTCCGACTGGCTGAAGCTTTCTTT
CASTLTGDLRLAEAFF
>TRBD1|TRBV28|NA|TRBJ2-5
TGTGCCAGCAGTTTAGTGGACAGGGTGGAGACCCAGTACTTC
CASSLVDRVETQYF
>NA|TRBV7-9|NA|TRBJ2-2
TGTGCCAGCAGCTGGATTACTACGACCGGGGAGCTGTTTTTT
CASSWITTTGELFF